This record looks at one TCR beta chain sequence and its context. This sample is drawn from a study of control samples from healthy donors and cancer patients. Sequenced by immunoSEQ multiplex PCR; TCRdb stores in-frame clones only, minus some. This table holds tens of thousands of clones, 91% found once. Trimming pared 5 bases from V and 7 bases from J, leaving 12 bases between. Germline CDR1 is SEHNR and CDR2 is FQNEAQ (reference sequence). The CDR3 is 13 amino acids. Sequenced input: PBMCs. This receptor was identified in a man aged 50-59 years with lung cancer. The chain couples TRBV7-9 to TRBJ1-3; the D is unclear. The CDR3 nucleotides are TGTGCCAGCAGCCCCCAGACCGGGAACACCATATATTTT. The encoded protein is CASSPQTGNTIYF.